Listed below are T cell receptor beta chains from one sample, sequenced in a study of control samples from healthy donors and cancer patients. Data came from immunoSEQ multiplex PCR; TCRdb stores just in-frame clones and leaves some out. Of approximately 150,000 clones listed, around 96% are singletons. Sequencing was done on a sample of blood. These receptors were taken from a woman aged 25 to 39 in good health. The CDR3 runs from the conserved cysteine through the conserved F or W. A D gene is named only where the DNA matches it firmly. Clone size is not always given. Where it is, it says once, few, many or a class for expanded clones.

size: .; V: TRBV28; J: TRBJ1-3; D: TRBD1; CDR3: CASSPRGTGFRNTIYF; DNA: TGTGCCAGCAGCCCAAGGGGGACAGGGTTTCGAAACACCATATATTTT
size: .; V: TRBV7-9; J: TRBJ2-5; D: .; CDR3: CASSLEGGETQYF; DNA: TGTGCCAGCAGCTTAGAGGGGGGAGAGACCCAGTACTTC
size: once; V: TRBV27; J: TRBJ2-7; D: .; CDR3: CASSLLGRRTTYEQYF; DNA: TGTGCCAGCAGTTTGTTGGGGAGGCGGACCACCTACGAGCAGTACTTC
size: .; V: TRBV18; J: TRBJ1-5; D: TRBD1; CDR3: CASSPSDRVDNQPQHF; DNA: TGTGCCAGCTCACCCTCCGACAGGGTCGACAATCAGCCCCAGCATTTT
size: .; V: TRBV6-5; J: TRBJ1-1; D: TRBD1; CDR3: CASRKGTANTEAFF; DNA: TGTGCCAGCAGGAAAGGGACAGCGAACACTGAAGCTTTCTTT
size: .; V: TRBV7-8; J: TRBJ2-5; D: .; CDR3: CASSLYPGTRETQYF; DNA: TGTGCCAGCAGCCTGTACCCCGGGACAAGAGAGACCCAGTACTTC
size: .; V: TRBV19; J: TRBJ2-7; D: .; CDR3: CASSIGRDHEQYF; DNA: TGTGCCAGTAGTATCGGCAGGGACCACGAGCAGTACTTC
size: .; V: TRBV6-9; J: TRBJ2-7; D: .; CDR3: CASRYRGEESYEQYF; DNA: TGTGCCAGCAGATATCGCGGGGAGGAGTCCTACGAGCAGTACTTC
size: .; V: TRBV28; J: TRBJ1-4; D: .; CDR3: CASSLRPANEKLFF; DNA: TGTGCCAGCAGTTTAAGGCCAGCGAATGAAAAACTGTTTTTT
size: .; V: TRBV7-3; J: TRBJ1-4; D: .; CDR3: CASSLINNEKLFF; DNA: TGTGCCAGCAGCTTAATAAATAATGAAAAACTGTTTTTT
size: .; V: TRBV29-1; J: TRBJ2-3; D: .; CDR3: CSVPGLPDTQYF; DNA: TGCAGCGTGCCGGGCCTCCCAGATACGCAGTATTTT
size: .; V: TRBV14; J: TRBJ2-1; D: TRBD1; CDR3: CASSQLGQGSYNEQFF; DNA: TGTGCCAGCAGCCAATTGGGACAGGGTAGTTACAATGAGCAGTTCTTC
size: .; V: TRBV18; J: TRBJ1-1; D: .; CDR3: CASSPLRGEAFF; DNA: TGTGCCAGCTCACCTTTAAGGGGTGAAGCTTTCTTT
size: .; V: TRBV19; J: TRBJ1-5; D: .; CDR3: CASRGDTSNQPQHF; DNA: TGTGCCTCCCGGGGGGACACTAGCAATCAGCCCCAGCATTTT
size: .; V: TRBV3-1/TRBV3-2; J: TRBJ2-7; D: TRBD2; CDR3: CASSQELAGSYEQYF; DNA: TGTGCCAGCAGCCAAGAACTAGCGGGATCCTACGAGCAGTACTTC
size: .; V: TRBV11-3; J: TRBJ1-4; D: TRBD1; CDR3: CASSLVQGAMDEKLFF; DNA: TGTGCCAGCAGCTTAGTGCAGGGGGCGATGGATGAAAAACTGTTTTTT
size: .; V: TRBV2; J: TRBJ1-4; D: .; CDR3: CASSEKADLNEKLFF; DNA: TGTGCCAGCAGTGAAAAGGCAGATCTTAATGAAAAACTGTTTTTT
size: .; V: TRBV7-9; J: TRBJ1-5; D: TRBD1; CDR3: CASSSDRDGQPQHF; DNA: TGTGCCAGCAGCTCGGACAGGGATGGTCAGCCCCAGCATTTT
size: .; V: TRBV7-3; J: TRBJ1-1; D: .; CDR3: CASRLSLNTEAFF; DNA: TGTGCCAGCCGACTGTCGTTGAACACTGAAGCTTTCTTT
size: .; V: TRBV25-1; J: TRBJ2-5; D: .; CDR3: CASTAGQPTNWLMETQYF; DNA: TGTGCCAGCACTGCGGGACAGCCTACTAATTGGCTGATGGAGACCCAGTACTTC
size: .; V: TRBV2; J: TRBJ1-6; D: .; CDR3: CASSVPLDNSPLHF; DNA: TGTGCCAGCAGTGTACCCCTTGATAATTCACCCCTCCACTTT
size: .; V: TRBV27; J: TRBJ1-1; D: TRBD1; CDR3: CASSLRTGGLVTEAFF; DNA: TGTGCCAGCAGTCTCAGGACAGGGGGCTTGGTCACTGAAGCTTTCTTT
size: .; V: TRBV29-1; J: TRBJ1-2; D: .; CDR3: CSVEDLVQGHGYTF; DNA: TGCAGCGTTGAAGATCTGGTACAGGGACATGGCTACACCTTC
size: .; V: TRBV19; J: TRBJ2-1; D: TRBD2; CDR3: CASSIALGGSSYNEQFF; DNA: TGTGCCAGTAGTATCGCTCTCGGCGGGAGCTCCTACAATGAGCAGTTCTTC
size: .; V: TRBV6-5; J: TRBJ1-1; D: .; CDR3: CASSYGRNTEAFF; DNA: TGTGCCAGCAGTTATGGTAGGAACACTGAAGCTTTCTTT
size: once; V: TRBV7-9; J: TRBJ2-1; D: TRBD2; CDR3: CASSVVAGLSYNEQFF; DNA: TGTGCCAGCAGCGTAGTAGCGGGCCTCTCCTACAATGAGCAGTTCTTC
size: .; V: TRBV9; J: TRBJ2-3; D: .; CDR3: CASDRVADTQYF; DNA: TGTGCCAGCGATCGGGTCGCAGATACGCAGTATTTT
size: .; V: TRBV6-5; J: TRBJ1-5; D: .; CDR3: CASTRGGGSNQPQHF; DNA: TGTGCCAGCACCAGGGGAGGGGGAAGCAATCAGCCCCAGCATTTT
size: .; V: TRBV7-2; J: TRBJ2-7; D: .; CDR3: CASSTSTGITYEQYF; DNA: TGTGCCAGCAGCACATCGACAGGAATTACCTACGAGCAGTACTTC
size: once; V: TRBV2; J: TRBJ1-2; D: .; CDR3: CASLQGDYGYTF; DNA: TGTGCCAGCCTACAGGGAGACTATGGCTACACCTTC
size: .; V: TRBV28; J: TRBJ1-2; D: .; CDR3: CASGPYTF; DNA: TGTGCCAGCGGCCCCTACACCTTC
size: few; V: TRBV28; J: TRBJ1-4; D: .; CDR3: CASSSPGYTNEKLFF; DNA: TGTGCCAGCAGTTCCCCGGGGTACACTAATGAAAAACTGTTTTTT
size: .; V: TRBV7-9; J: TRBJ1-6; D: .; CDR3: CASSSGGAMDSPLHF; DNA: TGTGCCAGCAGCTCGGGGGGGGCAATGGATTCACCCCTCCACTTT
size: once; V: TRBV2; J: TRBJ2-2; D: .; CDR3: CASRGSTTSTGELFF; DNA: TGTGCCAGCAGGGGGTCGACGACTAGCACCGGGGAGCTGTTTTTT
size: .; V: TRBV28; J: TRBJ1-2; D: .; CDR3: CASSLDGHYGYTF; DNA: TGTGCCAGCAGTTTGGACGGGCACTATGGCTACACCTTC
size: .; V: TRBV11-2; J: TRBJ2-5; D: .; CDR3: CASSLSGLTQYF; DNA: TGTGCCAGCAGCTTAAGCGGCCTGACCCAGTACTTC
size: .; V: TRBV6-5; J: TRBJ1-1; D: TRBD1; CDR3: CASPGPAGGTTEAFF; DNA: TGTGCCAGCCCCGGGCCGGCAGGGGGGACCACTGAAGCTTTCTTT
size: .; V: TRBV18; J: TRBJ2-3; D: .; CDR3: CASSPDWSTDTQYF; DNA: TGTGCCAGCTCACCCGATTGGAGCACAGATACGCAGTATTTT
size: .; V: TRBV6-5; J: TRBJ1-3; D: .; CDR3: CASSYDIGNTIYF; DNA: TGTGCCAGCAGTTACGACATAGGAAACACCATATATTTT
size: .; V: TRBV6-2/TRBV6-3; J: TRBJ1-2; D: .; CDR3: CASSYTEGNLGQRSSYGYTF; DNA: TGTGCCAGCAGTTACACAGAAGGGAATCTAGGACAGAGATCGAGCTATGGCTACACCTTC
size: .; V: TRBV5-1; J: TRBJ1-4; D: .; CDR3: CASSPRTESNEKLFF; DNA: TGCGCCAGCAGCCCGAGGACGGAGTCTAATGAAAAACTGTTTTTT
size: .; V: TRBV24-1; J: TRBJ2-3; D: .; CDR3: CATSDRTVSSTDTQYF; DNA: TGTGCCACCAGTGATCGGACAGTCTCTAGCACAGATACGCAGTATTTT